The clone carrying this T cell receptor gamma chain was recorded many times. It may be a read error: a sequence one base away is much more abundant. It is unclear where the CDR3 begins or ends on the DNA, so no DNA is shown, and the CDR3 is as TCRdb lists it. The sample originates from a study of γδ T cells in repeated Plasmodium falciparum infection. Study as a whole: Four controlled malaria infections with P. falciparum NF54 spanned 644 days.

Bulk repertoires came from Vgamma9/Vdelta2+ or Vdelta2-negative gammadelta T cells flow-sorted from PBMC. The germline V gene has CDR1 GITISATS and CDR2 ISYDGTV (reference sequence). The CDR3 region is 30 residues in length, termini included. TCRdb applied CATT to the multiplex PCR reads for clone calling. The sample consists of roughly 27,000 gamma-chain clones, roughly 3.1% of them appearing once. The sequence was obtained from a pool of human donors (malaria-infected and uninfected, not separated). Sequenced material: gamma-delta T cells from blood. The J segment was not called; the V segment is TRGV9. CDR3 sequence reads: CALWEQGLRNSLAVEQHWLSQVSIGRIQHF.